The 27 T cell receptor beta chains below come from one sample, sequenced in a study of shared clonotypes between healthy human individuals. Sequencing was performed with immunoSEQ multiplex PCR; in TCRdb, only in-frame clones are kept and a portion is missing. The data contain about 2.4 million clones, roughly 93% of them seen just once; the ten biggest clones take up approximately 0.37%. Sequencing used naive CD4+ T cells from PBMCs. As to subset: CD45RA+ positively selected. These receptors were taken from a man aged 18 to 29 in good health. Some clones in this sample may be carry-over from other donors' samples.

This clone turned up a few times. This chain links TRBV5-6 with TRBJ1-1, with no clear D. This CDR3 is 14 amino acids long. Germline V gives CDR1 SGHDT, CDR2 YYEEEE. V was clipped by 3 bases and J by 4 bases, with 13 bases between them. CDR3 in amino acids: CASSYYMQSTEAFF. The CDR3, as DNA: TGTGCCAGCAGCTATTACATGCAGTCCACTGAAGCTTTCTTT.

Worth noting for this clone: The sample holds other DNA sequences that translate to the same CDR3. The chain recombines TRBV6-5 with TRBJ1-2; 7 bases agree with TRBD1. Germline CDR1 reads MNHEY; CDR2 reads SVGAGI. CDR3 length equals 13 residues. V shed 6 bases and J 8 bases; nucleotides not matched to a gene: 9. The CDR3 nucleotides read TGTGCCAGCAGCCGCGACAGGGTTGGGGGCTACACCTTC. This codes for CASSRDRVGGYTF.

J is TRBJ2-7 and V is TRBV19; D may be TRBD2 (6 bases). Germline V CDR1 and CDR2: LNHDA, SQIVND (reference sequence). The CDR3 runs to 16 residues. The ends were cut back, 5 bases at V and 0 bases at J, with 17 bases in the middle. CDR3 protein: CASSPQGRGYSYEQYF. The DNA of the CDR3 is TGTGCCAGTAGTCCTCAAGGGCGGGGCTACTCCTACGAGCAGTACTTC.

The chain is built from TRBV2 and TRBJ2-7; D is ambiguous. CDR3 length equals 14 residues. Trimming left V 6 bases short and J 0 bases short, with 12 bases between. Germline-derived CDR1 and CDR2 are SNHLY and FYNNEI. CDR3 in DNA: TGTGCCAGCAGATCCGTGGAGAGCTCCTACGAGCAGTACTTC. Amino acid sequence: CASRSVESSYEQYF.

The chain combines TRBV10-2 with TRBJ2-3, with a tentative D call TRBD1 (6 bases). The V and J ends lost 3 bases and 0 bases respectively, with 13 bases between them. CDR1 and CDR2 (germline): WSHSY, SAAADI. This CDR3 spans 16 amino acids. The CDR3 DNA follows: TGCGCCAGCAGTGAATGGACGGGACACAGCACAGATACGCAGTATTTT. It encodes CASSEWTGHSTDTQYF.

The chain joins TRBV30 to TRBJ2-1; D is unresolved. This CDR3 has 12 amino acids. Trimming left V 3 bases short and J 5 bases short, with 8 bases between. Germline CDR1 is GTSNPN and CDR2 is SVGIG (reference sequence). In nucleotides, the CDR3 is TGTGCCTGGAGCCCCCAGAACAATGAGCAGTTCTTC. This codes for CAWSPQNNEQFF.

This chain links TRBV18 with TRBJ1-2; D remains unclear. Germline V lookup: CDR1 KGHSH, CDR2 LQKENI. The length of the CDR3 is 14 residues. Trimming removed 6 bases at V and 4 bases at J, with 15 bases between. The DNA for the CDR3 is TGTGCCAGCTCGGCGATCCCGGGTCGCTATGGCTACACCTTC. Translated, it gives CASSAIPGRYGYTF.

CDR3 nucleotides: TGCGCCAGCAGCCCTACGGGACAGACGAACACTGAAGCTTTCTTT. Protein product: CASSPTGQTNTEAFF. The V gene is TRBV5-1, the J gene TRBJ1-1; the match to TRBD1 covers 7 bases. With 4 bases clipped from V and 1 base from J, the junction kept 7 bases outside the gene matches. Per germline, CDR1 SGHRS and CDR2 YFSETQ. The CDR3 runs to 15 residues.

This clone was detected a few times. This sequence joins TRBV5-1 and TRBJ1-2; D is uncertain. Trimming took off 0 bases at V and 2 bases at J, with 5 bases between the two ends. The CDR3 covers 13 residues. Looked up from germline, CDR1 is SGHRS and CDR2 is YFSETQ. The CDR3 spells CASSLVPNYGYTF. The CDR3 DNA reads TGCGCCAGCAGCTTGGTACCCAACTATGGCTACACCTTC.

The chain carries TRBV19 and TRBJ1-2, with D unclear. Trimming took 2 bases from V and 1 from J, leaving 11 bases between them. Per the germline V gene, CDR1 is LNHDA and CDR2 is SQIVND (reference sequence). The CDR3 runs to 15 residues. CDR3 nucleotides: TGTGCCAGTAGTATATCCGGGTTTGGTAACTATGGCTACACCTTC. It is translated as CASSISGFGNYGYTF.

Of note for this clone: This same CDR3 is encoded by further DNA sequences in the sample. The chain is built from TRBV5-6 and TRBJ2-7; D is possibly TRBD2 (5 bases). In germline, CDR1 is SGHDT, CDR2 YYEEEE. There are 12 residues in the CDR3. V was clipped by 2 bases and J by 4 bases, with 7 bases between them. In DNA, the CDR3 is TGTGCCAGCAGCTTTGGGAGTTACGAGCAGTACTTC. It is translated as CASSFGSYEQYF.

The rearrangement joins TRBV5-1 to TRBJ2-4, with D uncertain. CDR3 size: 13 residues. The V gene lost 0 bases and the J gene lost 15 bases, with 16 bases spanning the gap. Looked up from germline, CDR1 is SGHRS and CDR2 is YFSETQ. DNA of the CDR3: TGCGCCAGCAGCTTGGCCGTGGACGGCCAGCGGTACTTC. This sequence encodes CASSLAVDGQRYF.

V usage is TRBV7-2 and J usage is TRBJ1-1; unclear D gene. The V gene lost 2 bases and the J gene lost 0 bases, with 13 bases spanning the gap. Germline V gives CDR1 SGHTA, CDR2 FQGNSA. The CDR3 spans 16 residues. The CDR3 region is CASSLHGRTMNTEAFF. As DNA, the CDR3 is TGTGCCAGCAGCTTACATGGACGGACGATGAACACTGAAGCTTTCTTT.

The V gene is TRBV2, the J gene TRBJ1-4, with 9 bases identical to TRBD1. V was clipped by 2 bases and J by 5 bases; unmatched bases: 3. The CDR3 runs to 15 residues. From germline, CDR1 is SNHLY and CDR2 FYNNEI. CDR3 bases: TGTGCCAGCAGTGAATTGGGGACAGGGAATGAAAAACTGTTTTTT. It yields the protein CASSELGTGNEKLFF.

The gene calls are TRBV6-1 and TRBJ1-3; D is unclear. The CDR3 is 11 residues long. Deletions cut 5 bases from V and 3 bases from J, with 2 bases between. The V gene's germline CDR1 is MNHNS and CDR2 SASEGT. The chain's CDR3 is CASSFGNTIYF. Here the CDR3 DNA reads TGTGCCAGCAGTTTTGGAAACACCATATATTTT.

The rearrangement links TRBV5-4 to TRBJ1-1; D might be TRBD1 (5 bases). This CDR3 has 14 residues. V was cut by 2 bases and J by 4 bases, with 12 bases left in between. Germline V gives CDR1 SGHNT, CDR2 YYREEE (reference sequence). The CDR3 protein is CASSLGTGTTEAFF. Here the CDR3 DNA reads TGTGCCAGCAGCTTAGGGACGGGAACCACTGAAGCTTTCTTT.

The chain recombines TRBV19 with TRBJ2-5; D gene ambiguous. Looked up from germline, CDR1 is LNHDA and CDR2 is SQIVND (reference sequence). The germline V and J ends were trimmed by 5 bases and 3 bases, with 10 bases remaining between them. The CDR3 is 13 residues long. The CDR3 sequence: CASSADPEETQYF. In DNA, the CDR3 is TGTGCCAGTAGTGCCGACCCGGAAGAGACCCAGTACTTC.

This chain uses TRBV9 with TRBJ2-7, with 9 bases identical to TRBD2. J gave up 2 bases and V 4 bases, and 7 bases lay outside the gene matches. Per the germline V gene, CDR1 is SGDLS and CDR2 is YYNGEE. The CDR3 has 15 amino acids. DNA of the CDR3: TGTGCCAGCAGCCCAGGGACTAGCCTTACCTACGAGCAGTACTTC. Its translation is CASSPGTSLTYEQYF. Complete variable domain (other parts from reference TRBV9 and TRBJ2-7): DSGVTQTPKHLITATGQRVTLRCSPRSGDLSVYWYQQSLDQGLQFLIQYYNGEERAKGNILERFSAQQFPDLHSELNLSSLELGDSALYFCASSPGTSLTYEQYFGPGTRLTVT.

The chain combines TRBV28 with TRBJ1-2; TRBD1 matches 7 bases. The CDR3 has 16 amino acids. Germline V lookup: CDR1 MDHEN, CDR2 SYDVKM. J was trimmed by 3 bases and V by 5 bases; bases with no gene match: 12. The CDR3 sequence: CASSGGGGQDHYGYTF. The CDR3 DNA is TGTGCCAGCAGTGGCGGCGGTGGACAGGACCACTATGGCTACACCTTC.

In its sample, this clone was seen a few times. The V gene is TRBV12-1, the J gene TRBJ1-1. TRBV12-1 is reported as a pseudogene. The length of the CDR3 is 14 residues. The CDR3, as DNA: TGTGCCAGCAGCTTGGCGGGGCTCCCGACTGAAGCTTTCTTT. Translated: CASSLAGLPTEAFF.

This chain links TRBV5-6 with TRBJ1-2, with D perhaps matching TRBD1 (5 bases). Germline V gives CDR1 SGHDT, CDR2 YYEEEE. The CDR3 is 13 residues long. Trimming took off 0 bases at V and 5 bases at J, with 8 bases between the two ends. DNA of the CDR3: TGTGCCAGCAGCTTGGACAGGACTTATGGCTACACCTTC. Its protein is CASSLDRTYGYTF. Using reference TRBV5-6 and TRBJ1-2 for the parts outside the CDR3, the full variable domain is DAGVTQSPTHLIKTRGQQVTLRCSPKSGHDTVSWYQQALGQGPQFIFQYYEEEERQRGNFPDRFSGHQFPNYSSELNVNALLLGDSALYLCASSLDRTYGYTFGSGTRLTVV.

This sequence joins TRBV28 and TRBJ1-1, with TRBD1 as a possible D gene (6 bases). Germline CDR1 is MDHEN and CDR2 is SYDVKM. Trimming stripped 6 bases from V and 8 bases from J, with 13 bases between. CDR3 length: 12 amino acids. This CDR3 reads CASRLTGSEAFF. CDR3 bases: TGTGCCAGCAGACTTACAGGGTCCGAAGCTTTCTTT.

The V and J genes are TRBV19 and TRBJ1-2; D gene unclear. The ends were cut back, 5 bases at V and 3 bases at J, with 16 bases in the middle. The CDR3 extends over 15 amino acids. Germline V lookup: CDR1 LNHDA, CDR2 SQIVND (reference sequence). CDR3 DNA: TGTGCCAGTAGTCCTCGCTTCGGGATCGACTATGGCTACACCTTC. It encodes CASSPRFGIDYGYTF.

This chain links TRBV4-2 with TRBJ2-1; D call uncertain. V was pared by 2 bases and J by 6 bases, with 11 bases between. CDR1 is LGHNA and CDR2 is YNFKEQ in the germline V gene. There are 14 residues in the CDR3. CDR3 amino acids: CASSQQRSLNEQFF. In DNA, the CDR3 is TGTGCCAGCAGCCAACAGAGGTCTCTCAATGAGCAGTTCTTC.

The chain recombines TRBV11-3 with TRBJ2-4; a weak D match, TRBD1 (5 bases). The CDR3 length is 18 residues. Germline loops: CDR1 SGHNT, CDR2 YENEEA. V lost 1 base and J lost 2, with 18 bases in between. As DNA, the CDR3 is TGTGCCAGCAGCTTAGGCACCTCCTGGGGCGAGACCAAAAACATTCAGTACTTC. Translating it yields CASSLGTSWGETKNIQYF.

V usage is TRBV6-5 and J usage is TRBJ2-5; D is uncertain. V was pared by 6 bases and J by 2 bases, with 7 bases between. The CDR3 contains 12 residues. Germline V gives CDR1 MNHEY, CDR2 SVGAGI. CDR3 protein: CASRGNQETQYF. The CDR3 region has the DNA TGTGCCAGCAGGGGGAATCAAGAGACCCAGTACTTC.

The rearrangement uses TRBV2 and TRBJ2-7, with D uncertain. Germline loops: CDR1 SNHLY, CDR2 FYNNEI. The CDR3 has 16 residues. With 3 bases removed from V and 2 bases from J, the gap between germline ends came to 17 bases. The CDR3 region is CASSDLTGTLAYEQYF. The CDR3, as DNA: TGTGCCAGCAGTGACTTGACTGGAACGCTAGCCTACGAGCAGTACTTC.